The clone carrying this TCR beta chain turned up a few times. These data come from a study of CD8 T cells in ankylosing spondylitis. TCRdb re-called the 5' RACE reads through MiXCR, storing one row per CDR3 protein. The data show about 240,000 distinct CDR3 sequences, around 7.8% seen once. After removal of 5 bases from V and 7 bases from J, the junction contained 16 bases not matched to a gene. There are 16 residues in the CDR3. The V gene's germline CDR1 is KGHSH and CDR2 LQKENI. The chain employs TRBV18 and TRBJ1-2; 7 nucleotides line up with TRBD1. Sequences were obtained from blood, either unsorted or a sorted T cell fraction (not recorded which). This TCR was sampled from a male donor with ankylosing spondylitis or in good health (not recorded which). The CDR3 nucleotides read TGTGCCAGCTCAGCCTACCCCGGGACAGACGGGCGTGGCTACACCTTC. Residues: CASSAYPGTDGRGYTF.